This T cell receptor beta chain was captured in a study of blood T cells in healthy people across ages. V lost 6 bases to trimming and J lost 4 bases; unmatched junction nucleotides: 9. From germline, CDR1 is KGHSH and CDR2 LQKENI. This CDR3 is built from 15 residues. For the second PCR, which ran for roughly 6 to 12 cycles, a sample-barcoded 5' primer and a J-beta primer mix were used. Samples each returned at least 3 million CDR3-containing paired-end reads. TCRdb reprocessed the 5' RACE reads via MiXCR and lists one record per CDR3 protein. This table holds about 1.7 million distinct CDR3 sequences, roughly 27% found once. Russia was home to the donors, healthy Caucasian individuals aged roughly 6 to 90. Only a few counts were recorded for this clonotype.

The receptor was derived from a woman aged 30 to 39 in good health. This chain connects TRBV18 to TRBJ1-1, with TRBD1 matching 9 bases. Sequenced material: blood. Here the CDR3 reads CASSQKQGAGTEAFF. The CDR3 nucleotides are TGTGCCAGCTCCCAAAAACAGGGGGCCGGCACTGAAGCTTTCTTT.